This TCR beta chain stems from a study of blood T cell repertoires in COVID-19. The overall study: Both acute and convalescent COVID-19 samples were obtained from the United States, Italy and Spain. T cells, B-cell-depleted T cells, or PBMCs provided the cDNA or gDNA that served as material.

Germline CDR1 reads GTSNPN; CDR2 reads SVGIG (reference sequence). V was pared by 8 bases and J by 8 bases, with 12 bases of the junction left unmatched. The CDR3 runs to 15 residues. Per the study methods: Reference gene primer amplification gave nucleated cell count estimates. Assay: immunoSEQ multiplex PCR; the TCRdb copy retains only in-frame clones and omits some. For V, J and clone size, that table is used; D and trimming come from the DNA. This repertoire shows around 150,000 clones, approximately 73% found once; its top ten account for about 4%. The material sequenced was peripheral blood. This clonotype originated in a woman of 80 years or more with acute or convalescent COVID-19. The J gene is TRBJ1-6, the V gene TRBV30, with TRBD1 matching over 10 bases. The CDR3 nucleotides read TGTGCCGGAAATCCGGGACAGGGGAATCATTCACCCCTCCACTTT. The encoded protein is CAGNPGQGNHSPLHF.